Following are 21 T cell receptor beta chains from one sample sequenced in a study of post-analysis software for immune sequencing data (dated by TCRdb to between 2014 and 2016). The paper's findings and limits, for the study overall: Patients showed significantly higher frequencies than controls for several TRBV segments, among them TRBV5-6, TRBV5-1 and TRBV20-1.

The receptor library was made with PCR. Sequencing relied on an Illumina HiSeq 2500. To reduce PCR and sequencing biases, unique molecular identifiers were built into the TCR beta cDNA libraries. TCRdb redid the processing of the public reads, applying fastp at Q25 and MiXCR, and retained in-frame beta chains. Rows matching on CDR3 protein sequence are summarized as one entry with the most common DNA and genes. A total of about 150,000 distinct CDR3 sequences appear in this sample, about 29% of them only once. The ten largest clonotypes hold 1.5% of the sample. Antigens for these TCRs are unknown. Sequenced sample: blood. The receptors originated from a girl between 10 and 17 years old with multiple sclerosis.

This clonotype came up a few times. The gene calls are TRBV29-1 and TRBJ1-1; D might be TRBD1 (6 bases). Germline V lookup: CDR1 SQVTM, CDR2 ANQGSEA. CDR3 length equals 13 residues. Trimming left V 2 bases short and J 3 bases short, with 10 bases between. CDR3 bases: TGCAGCGTTGAAACAGGGTTAGACACTGAAGCTTTCTTT. Translating gives CSVETGLDTEAFF.

This chain joins TRBV29-1 and TRBJ1-4; D gene unclear. CDR1 and CDR2 from the germline V gene are SQVTM and ANQGSEA. This CDR3 has 15 amino acids. V gave up 6 bases and J gave up 0 bases, with 14 bases separating them. CDR3 sequence (DNA): TGCAGCGTAGGTCTGCAATTTGCAACTAATGAAAAACTGTTTTTT. Amino acids: CSVGLQFATNEKLFF.

J is TRBJ2-7 and V is TRBV6-5; 8 nucleotides agree with TRBD1. Germline CDR1 and CDR2: MNHEY and SVGAGI. The CDR3 loop spans 15 amino acids. With V trimmed by 6 bases and J by 6 bases, 13 bases remained unmatched. The CDR3 protein is CASSWGVDRASEQYF. The CDR3 DNA reads as TGTGCCAGCAGCTGGGGGGTGGACAGGGCGTCCGAGCAGTACTTC.

Here the CDR3 reads CSTYRSGKNDEQFF. The CDR3 DNA is TGCAGTACCTACCGTAGCGGGAAGAACGATGAGCAGTTCTTC. V and J are TRBV20-1 and TRBJ2-1; TRBD2 aligns across 8 bases. Trimming took 8 bases from V and 8 from J; bases not matched to a gene: 14. Looked up from germline, CDR1 is DFQATT and CDR2 is SNEGSKA (reference sequence). There are 14 residues in the CDR3.

This clonotype showed up just a few times. The V and J genes are TRBV29-1 and TRBJ2-6; a weak D match, TRBD2 (5 bases). Trimming left V 3 bases short and J 4 bases short, with 13 bases between. Germline-derived CDR1 and CDR2 are SQVTM and ANQGSEA. The CDR3 length is 15 residues. This chain's CDR3 is CSVERPGSGANVLTF. The CDR3 DNA sequence: TGCAGCGTTGAGCGTCCGGGGAGCGGGGCCAACGTCCTGACTTTC.

This clonotype was observed many times. This chain's CDR3 is CASSATANYGYTF. In nucleotides, the CDR3 is TGTGCCAGCAGCGCGACAGCTAACTATGGCTACACCTTC. V and J are TRBV7-3 and TRBJ1-2, with D tentatively TRBD1 (5 bases). Trimming took 5 bases from V and 0 from J, leaving 7 bases between them. Germline values: CDR1 SGHTA, CDR2 FQGTGA. There are 13 residues in the CDR3.

In regard to this clonotype: Mismatch with germline at one junction end may stem from a read error. V and J are TRBV20-1 and TRBJ2-3; TRBD1 might be the D (5 bases). CDR1 DFQATT and CDR2 SNEGSKA come from the germline V gene (reference sequence). The CDR3 loop spans 12 amino acids. The CDR3 sequence: CSAAQTTATQYF. As DNA, the CDR3 is TGCAGTGCGGCACAGACGACAGCTACGCAGTATTTT.

The J gene is TRBJ2-7, the V gene TRBV9; D unclear. The CDR3 consists of 11 residues. V lost 3 bases and J lost 12, with 13 bases in between. The germline CDR1 and CDR2 sequences are SGDLS and YYNGEE. CDR3 amino acids: CASSDLLGSYF. The CDR3 region has the DNA TGTGCCAGCAGCGACTTGCTTGGGTCGTACTTC.

This clonotype turned up a few times. The chain employs TRBV5-1 and TRBJ2-1, with D possibly TRBD1 on 6 matching bases. Per germline, CDR1 SGHRS and CDR2 YFSETQ. CDR3 length: 15 residues. V lost 6 bases to trimming and J lost 2 bases, with 15 bases between them. In DNA, the CDR3 is TGCGCCAGCAAGGGGGACCTACGCCCCTACAATGAGCAGTTCTTC. This translates into CASKGDLRPYNEQFF.

This clonotype occurred many times. The chain carries TRBV10-2 and TRBJ1-2, with a possible D match to TRBD1 (6 bases). Deletions cut 6 bases from V and 0 bases from J, with 11 bases between. This CDR3 contains 14 residues. CDR1 and CDR2 (germline): WSHSY, SAAADI. As DNA, the CDR3 is TGCGCCAGCAGCGTCGGACAGACTAACTATGGCTACACCTTC. This sequence encodes CASSVGQTNYGYTF.

Note on this clonotype: This may be a read error: a much more frequent sequence differs by one nucleotide. The chain recombines TRBV3-1 with TRBJ1-2; TRBD1 aligns across 8 bases. This CDR3 spans 13 amino acids. In germline, CDR1 is LGHDT, CDR2 YNNKEL (reference sequence). For the CDR3, the DNA is TGTGCCGGCAGCCAGGACAGGGCGGTTGGCTACACCTTC. This codes for CAGSQDRAVGYTF.

The chain recombines TRBV5-1 with TRBJ2-7; 8 bases line up with TRBD2. Germline trimming cut 5 bases from V and 4 bases from J; bases unmatched to any gene: 5. Germline assignment: CDR1 SGHRS and CDR2 YFSETQ. CDR3 size: 13 residues. The CDR3 bases are TGCGCCAGCAGGAGTGCGGGAGGTTACGAGCAGTACTTC. Translated, it gives CASRSAGGYEQYF. Looking up the rest from reference TRBV5-1 and TRBJ2-7 gives the full variable domain: KAGVTQTPRYLIKTRGQQVTLSCSPISGHRSVSWYQQTPGQGLQFLFEYFSETQRNKGNFPGRFSGRQFSNSRSEMNVSTLELGDSALYLCASRSAGGYEQYFGPGTRLTVT.

Regarding this clonotype: Being one base from a much bigger clone, this may be a read error. Written as DNA, the CDR3 is TGCGCCAGCAGGGCTAGACAGGGACAAGAGACCCAGTACTTC. It translates to CASRARQGQETQYF. The V gene is TRBV10-1, the J gene TRBJ2-5, with TRBD1 identical over 7 bases. Germline values: CDR1 WNHNN, CDR2 SYGVQD (reference sequence). V shed 6 bases and J 2 bases; nucleotides not matched to a gene: 6. CDR3 length: 14 amino acids.

About this clonotype itself: A much larger clone differs by one base, so this may be a read error. This chain uses TRBV11-2 with TRBJ2-7, with 13 bases lining up with TRBD2. The J segment lost 9 bases and the V segment lost 5 bases, leaving 7 bases of the junction unmatched. Germline-derived CDR1 and CDR2 are SGHAT and FQNNGV. The CDR3 loop spans 14 amino acids. CDR3 nucleotides: TGTGCCAGCAGCCAGACTAGCGGGAGGAACGGGCAGTACTTC. This encodes CASSQTSGRNGQYF.

This clonotype was recorded only once. The V gene is TRBV12-3 or TRBV12-4, the J gene TRBJ2-3; 7 bases are shared with TRBD2. This CDR3 region has 15 residues. The junction had 12 bases not matched to a gene; V was cut back by 8 bases and J by 4 bases. The CDR3 DNA reads TGTGCCAGCCGGGCGGGAGTAGTCCCCGCAGATACGCAGTATTTT. Protein: CASRAGVVPADTQYF.

This clonotype was seen repeatedly, ten times or more. J is TRBJ2-7 and V is TRBV6-2 or TRBV6-3, with 10 bases identical to TRBD2. After removal of 8 bases from V and 2 bases from J, the junction contained 3 bases not matched to a gene. CDR1 and CDR2 (germline): MNHEY, SVGEGT. The CDR3 covers 13 residues. CDR3 loop: CASCLAGAYEQYF. For the CDR3, the DNA is TGTGCCAGCTGTCTAGCGGGGGCCTACGAGCAGTACTTC.

As concerns this clonotype: A much bigger clone sits one base away, suggesting this may be a read error. The genes are TRBV21-1 and TRBJ2-1; the table's D call, TRBD2, has no DNA check behind it. TRBJ2-7 explains the end of the DNA better; the J call may be wrong. TRBV21-1 is a pseudogene segment. The CDR3 contains 13 residues. For the CDR3, the DNA is TGTGCCAGCCCTCTAGCGGGGATTAATGAGCAGTACTTC. It is translated as CASPLAGINEQYF.

This clonotype was recorded many times. The gene calls are TRBV4-1 and TRBJ2-5, with D possibly being TRBD1 (7 bases). CDR1 is MGHRA, CDR2 YSYEKL, per germline. CDR3 length equals 15 residues. Trimming pared 1 base from V and 6 bases from J, leaving 15 bases between. The CDR3 spells CASSQGQGGGKTQYF. The CDR3 bases are TGCGCCAGCAGCCAAGGACAGGGAGGAGGAAAGACCCAGTACTTC.

This clonotype was seen ten or more times. J is TRBJ2-1 and V is TRBV5-6; TRBD2 matches at 7 bases. Unmatched junction bases numbered 10, after V lost 4 bases and J lost 3 bases. Germline V gives CDR1 SGHDT, CDR2 YYEEEE. The CDR3 loop spans 16 amino acids. The CDR3 is CASSTGRGGSYNEQFF. In DNA, the CDR3 is TGTGCCAGCAGCACCGGGCGGGGCGGGAGCTACAATGAGCAGTTCTTC.

On this clonotype itself: A clone one base away is much larger, so this may be a read error. The chain joins TRBV5-8 to TRBJ2-5; the match to TRBD1 covers 10 bases. This CDR3 contains 17 residues. V lost 7 bases and J lost 4; bases outside the gene matches: 16. CDR1 is SGHTS, CDR2 YDEGEE, per germline. The CDR3 DNA follows: TGTGCCAGCGGCCCGCGGGACAGGGGACCATCTAGAGAGACCCAGTACTTC. Its translation is CASGPRDRGPSRETQYF.

The V gene is TRBV5-1, the J gene TRBJ1-5; no firm D call. CDR3 length: 14 residues. CDR1 and CDR2 from the germline V gene are SGHRS and YFSETQ. The germline V and J ends were trimmed by 0 bases and 5 bases, with 9 bases remaining between them. CDR3 residues: CASSLVGLDQPQHF. CDR3 in DNA: TGCGCCAGCAGCTTGGTAGGGTTGGATCAGCCCCAGCATTTT.